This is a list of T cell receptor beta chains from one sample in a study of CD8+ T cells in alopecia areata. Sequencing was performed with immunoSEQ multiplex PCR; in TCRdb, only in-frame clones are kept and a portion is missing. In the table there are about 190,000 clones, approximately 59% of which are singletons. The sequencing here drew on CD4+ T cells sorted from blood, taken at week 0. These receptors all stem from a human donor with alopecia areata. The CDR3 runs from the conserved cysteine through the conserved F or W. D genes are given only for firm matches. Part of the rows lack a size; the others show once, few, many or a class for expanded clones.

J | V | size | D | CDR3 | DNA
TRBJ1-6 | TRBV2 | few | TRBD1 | CASSERTGAGSPLHF | TGTGCCAGCAGTGAGCGGACAGGGGCCGGTTCACCCCTCCACTTT
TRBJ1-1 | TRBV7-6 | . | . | CASSSTENTEAFF | TGTGCCAGCAGCTCAACGGAGAACACTGAAGCTTTCTTT
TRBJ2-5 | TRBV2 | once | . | CASSAQDVTQYF | TGTGCCAGCAGTGCACAGGATGTGACCCAGTACTTC
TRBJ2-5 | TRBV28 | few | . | CASSSIRGPTETQYF | TGTGCCAGCAGTTCAATCAGGGGTCCTACCGAGACCCAGTACTTC
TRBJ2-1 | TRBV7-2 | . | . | CASSLSGNLYNEQFF | TGTGCCAGCAGCTTAAGTGGTAACCTTTACAATGAGCAGTTCTTC
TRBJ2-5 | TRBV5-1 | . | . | CASSSRGGQEGTQYF | TGCGCCAGCAGTTCACGGGGCGGGCAAGAAGGGACCCAGTACTTC
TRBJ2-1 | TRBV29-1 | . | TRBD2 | CSTADGGGWNEQFF | TGCAGCACCGCGGATGGCGGGGGGTGGAATGAGCAGTTCTTC
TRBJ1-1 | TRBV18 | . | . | CASSPSSGTMRNTEAFF | TGTGCCAGCTCACCATCTTCAGGGACCATGAGGAACACTGAAGCTTTCTTT
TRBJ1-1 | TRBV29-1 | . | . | CSVGKITEAFF | TGCAGCGTTGGGAAAATCACTGAAGCTTTCTTT
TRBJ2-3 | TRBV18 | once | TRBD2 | CASSPLPSSGASTDTQYF | TGTGCCAGCTCACCCCTCCCCTCCAGCGGGGCTAGCACAGATACGCAGTATTTT
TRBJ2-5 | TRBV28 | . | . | CASSIERWAQYF | TGTGCCAGCAGTATCGAAAGGTGGGCCCAGTACTTC
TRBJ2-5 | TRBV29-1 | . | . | CSARGYQETQYF | TGCAGCGCTAGAGGATATCAAGAGACCCAGTACTTC